The next 32 T cell receptor beta chains were all read from a single sample in a study of cytomegalovirus exposure and HLA in healthy donors. 13 Jbeta primers and 60 Vbeta primers were used for the PCR. Sequenced by immunoSEQ multiplex PCR; TCRdb stores in-frame clones only, minus some. The data show some 250,000 clones, about 80% seen once. Source material: PBMCs. These receptors were obtained from a middle-aged woman in good health and CMV-seropositive.

This clone was counted once. The chain links TRBV5-7 to TRBJ1-2; D is ambiguous. TRBV5-7 is an ORF; its function is uncertain. Trimming stripped 1 base from V and 6 bases from J, with 10 bases between. CDR3 length: 13 residues. The CDR3 region has the DNA TGTGCCAGCAGCTTGAGTGAGGTCGATGGCTACACCTTC. It encodes CASSLSEVDGYTF.

This clone was recorded only once. J is TRBJ2-7 and V is TRBV9, with 7 bases fitting TRBD1. After removal of 3 bases from V and 2 bases from J, the junction contained 8 bases not matched to a gene. The CDR3 sequence is 15 residues long. Germline lookup yields CDR1 SGDLS and CDR2 YYNGEE. CDR3 protein: CASSASRDRPYEQYF. CDR3 bases: TGTGCCAGCAGCGCCTCCCGGGACAGACCCTACGAGCAGTACTTC.

CDR3 region: CASSVGPADTQYF. The CDR3 bases are TGTGCCAGCAGCGTAGGGCCCGCAGATACGCAGTATTTT. This chain uses TRBV9 with TRBJ2-3; no reliable D call. The CDR3 loop spans 13 amino acids. Germline V gives CDR1 SGDLS, CDR2 YYNGEE. V was clipped by 0 bases and J by 4 bases, with 6 bases between them.

Here the CDR3 DNA reads TGTGCCAGCAGCGTAGCCGGGACAGGTAAAACTGAAGCTTTCTTT. This codes for CASSVAGTGKTEAFF. V and J are TRBV9 and TRBJ1-1; 8 positions agree with TRBD1. V shed 0 bases and J 5 bases; nucleotides not matched to a gene: 6. This CDR3 has 15 residues. The V gene's germline CDR1 is SGDLS and CDR2 YYNGEE.

This chain links TRBV7-2 with TRBJ2-1; D is possibly TRBD2 (5 bases). Trimming shortened V by 8 bases and J by 7 bases, and 18 bases separated the two germline ends. The V gene's germline CDR1 is SGHTA and CDR2 FQGNSA. This CDR3 is 14 amino acids long. This chain's CDR3 is CASCLSRLCNEQFF. The CDR3, as DNA: TGTGCCAGCTGTTTGTCGCGACTATGTAATGAGCAGTTCTTC.

In this sample, this clone turned up a few times. The chain employs TRBV4-3 and TRBJ1-1; TRBD1 agrees at 10 bases. This CDR3 region has 14 residues. Germline V gives CDR1 LGHNA, CDR2 YSLEER. Trimming took 3 bases from V and 5 from J; bases not matched to a gene: 3. CDR3 residues: CASSHDRGRTEAFF. As DNA, the CDR3 is TGCGCCAGCAGCCATGACAGGGGGCGGACTGAAGCTTTCTTT.

The chain links TRBV2 to TRBJ2-3, with TRBD2 matching over 9 bases. Germline assignment: CDR1 SNHLY and CDR2 FYNNEI. CDR3 length: 15 amino acids. The trim removed 2 bases at V and 4 bases at J, leaving 4 bases unmatched. DNA for the CDR3: TGTGCCAGCAGTGAATTAGCGGGAGAGGCAGATACGCAGTATTTT. Protein product: CASSELAGEADTQYF. Combining the CDR3 with reference TRBV2 and TRBJ2-3 gives the whole variable domain EPEVTQTPSHQVTQMGQEVILRCVPISNHLYFYWYRQILGQKVEFLVSFYNNEISEKSEIFDDQFSVERPDGSNFTLKIRSTKLEDSAMYFCASSELAGEADTQYFGPGTRLTVL.

Only one count was recorded for this clone. The chain combines TRBV7-8 with TRBJ1-2; TRBD1 matches 9 bases. CDR1 SGHVS and CDR2 FQNEAQ come from the germline V gene. This CDR3 region has 16 residues. V lost 2 bases and J lost 0; bases outside the gene matches: 4. The CDR3 spells CASSLKQGASNYGYTF. The CDR3 region has the DNA TGTGCCAGCAGCTTAAAACAGGGGGCCTCTAACTATGGCTACACCTTC.

The chain combines TRBV7-9 with TRBJ2-7, with D possibly being TRBD1 (6 bases). The CDR3 is 14 amino acids. Trimming pared 1 base from V and 0 bases from J, leaving 7 bases between. Germline V gives CDR1 SEHNR, CDR2 FQNEAQ (reference sequence). The CDR3, as DNA: TGTGCCAGCAGCTTAGAGGGGGACTCCTACGAGCAGTACTTC. This encodes CASSLEGDSYEQYF.

In this sample, this clone turned up once. The chain uses TRBV6-1 and TRBJ1-5; D gene uncertain. This CDR3 is 11 amino acids long. The V end was cut by 8 bases, the J end by 6 bases, with 8 bases between. CDR1 and CDR2 (germline): MNHNS, SASEGT. The CDR3 DNA reads as TGTGCCAGCGGCGAGGCTCAGCCCCAGCATTTT. It translates to CASGEAQPQHF.

The V gene is TRBV27, the J gene TRBJ1-5; TRBD1 matches at 7 bases. The CDR3 is 12 amino acids. Germline values: CDR1 MNHEY, CDR2 SMNVEV (reference sequence). The V segment lost 8 bases and the J segment 5 bases; nucleotides outside the gene matches: 3. The CDR3 sequence: CASGDRYQPQHF. The CDR3 coding sequence is TGTGCCAGCGGGGACAGATATCAGCCCCAGCATTTT.

The J gene is TRBJ1-2, the V gene TRBV5-1; 11 nucleotides match TRBD1. The germline gives CDR1 SGHRS, CDR2 YFSETQ. This CDR3 is 13 amino acids long. Trimming removed 4 bases from V and 9 bases from J; junction bases left unmatched: 5. CDR3 residues: CASSPDRGPSYTF. The CDR3, as DNA: TGCGCCAGCAGCCCGGACAGGGGGCCCAGCTACACCTTC.

The chain carries TRBV27 and TRBJ1-3; D is unclear. The CDR3 length is 14 residues. CDR1 is MNHEY and CDR2 is SMNVEV in the germline V gene (reference sequence). V shed 6 bases and J shed 3 bases, with 12 bases lying between them. The CDR3 DNA reads TGTGCCAGCAGAATCACAGCATATGGAAACACCATATATTTT. Its translation: CASRITAYGNTIYF.

The chain employs TRBV30 and TRBJ2-7, with 7 bases matching TRBD1. Germline V gives CDR1 GTSNPN, CDR2 SVGIG (reference sequence). The length of the CDR3 is 16 residues. Trimming at V came to 7 bases and at J to 1 base, leaving 16 bases not matched to a gene. The CDR3 region has the DNA TGTGCCTTAGGGGATCAAGGGACAGTTTTATCCTACGAGCAGTACTTC. This translates into CALGDQGTVLSYEQYF.

This chain joins TRBV4-2 and TRBJ1-1; TRBD1 aligns across 12 bases. The J segment lost 0 bases and the V segment lost 7 bases, leaving 9 bases of the junction unmatched. This CDR3 comprises 17 residues. CDR1 LGHNA and CDR2 YNFKEQ come from the germline V gene. The CDR3 nucleotides read TGTGCCAGCACCCAGGGGACAGGGGGCTCCATGAACACTGAAGCTTTCTTT. It is translated as CASTQGTGGSMNTEAFF.

The chain employs TRBV5-6 and TRBJ2-5; 9 nucleotides align to TRBD1. The CDR3 runs 14 residues. V lost 5 bases and J lost 7; bases outside the gene matches: 9. Germline V lookup: CDR1 SGHDT, CDR2 YYEEEE. The CDR3 DNA follows: TGTGCCAGCAGGGGCGACAGGGGGTTGGGGACCCAGTACTTC. The encoded protein is CASRGDRGLGTQYF.

In its sample, this clone was seen once. The chain combines TRBV7-8 with TRBJ2-5; TRBD2 might be the D (6 bases). The J call could be wrong; TRBJ2-7 is a better fit for the DNA end. This CDR3 has 17 amino acids. Per germline, CDR1 SGHVS and CDR2 FQNEAQ. The CDR3 DNA reads TGTGCCAGCAGCTTAGACGATCTGGGCGGGACTCGCCCCGAGCAGTACTTC. Its protein product is CASSLDDLGGTRPEQYF.

The chain couples TRBV11-3 to TRBJ2-7, with TRBD1 identical over 8 bases. CDR1 is SGHNT, CDR2 YENEEA, per germline. This CDR3 has 15 residues. After removal of 3 bases from V and 1 base from J, the junction contained 5 bases not matched to a gene. The CDR3 DNA is TGTGCCAGCAGCTTCAGGGGGCAGACATCCTACGAGCAGTACTTC. Translated, it gives CASSFRGQTSYEQYF.

In DNA form, the CDR3 reads TGTGCCAGCAGCCCAGGGACAGGGGGTGAGACCCAGTACTTC. It translates to CASSPGTGGETQYF. This rearrangement joins TRBV7-9 to TRBJ2-5, with TRBD1 matching 11 bases. CDR1 SEHNR and CDR2 FQNEAQ come from the germline V gene (reference sequence). Unmatched junction bases numbered 4, after V lost 5 bases and J lost 5 bases. There are 14 residues in the CDR3. Looking up the rest from reference TRBV7-9 and TRBJ2-5 gives the full variable domain: DTGVSQNPRHKITKRGQNVTFRCDPISEHNRLYWYRQTLGQGPEFLTYFQNEAQLEKSRLLSDRFSAERPKGSFSTLEIQRTEQGDSAMYLCASSPGTGGETQYFGPGTRLLVL.

This chain connects TRBV25-1 to TRBJ2-7; 10 bases line up with TRBD2. Germline loops: CDR1 MGHDK, CDR2 SYGVNS. The CDR3 consists of 17 residues. Losses at the gene ends were 1 base for V and 3 bases for J; bases not matched to a gene: 9. The CDR3 DNA sequence: TGTGCCAGCAGTGAATCGGCTAGCGGGAGTGTGGGCTACGAGCAGTACTTC. Protein sequence: CASSESASGSVGYEQYF.

The V and J genes are TRBV5-8 and TRBJ2-7, with TRBD2 matching over 11 bases. Unmatched junction bases numbered 4, after V lost 4 bases and J lost 4 bases. Germline V gives CDR1 SGHTS, CDR2 YDEGEE. CDR3 length equals 14 residues. The CDR3 DNA follows: TGTGCCAGCAGCAGACTAGCGGGACCGTACGAGCAGTACTTC. Translated: CASSRLAGPYEQYF.

This chain uses TRBV4-2 with TRBJ1-5; 10 bases agree with TRBD1. Trimming removed 4 bases from V and 13 bases from J; junction bases left unmatched: 10. The CDR3 length is 14 residues. Germline V gene data show CDR1 as LGHNA and CDR2 as YNFKEQ. CDR3 coding DNA: TGTGCCAGCAGCCGGGGGACAGGGGCTACCGCTCAGCATTTT. Encoded protein: CASSRGTGATAQHF.

This chain joins TRBV6-1 and TRBJ2-1, with 10 bases matching TRBD2. V gave up 2 bases and J gave up 15 bases; unmatched junction bases: 7. Germline CDR1 MNHNS, CDR2 SASEGT. The CDR3 covers 13 residues. The CDR3 protein is CASSEMNSGRGFF. For the CDR3, the DNA is TGTGCCAGCAGTGAAATGAACAGCGGGAGGGGGTTCTTC.

The gene calls are TRBV30 and TRBJ2-2, with 8 bases fitting TRBD1. This CDR3 contains 18 residues. Looked up from germline, CDR1 is GTSNPN and CDR2 is SVGIG (reference sequence). The ends lost 1 base at V and 4 bases at J; junction bases unmatched: 14. CDR3 nucleotide sequence: TGTGCCTGGAGTGGAGGGACAGGAGCCCTGAGGGGCACCGGGGAGCTGTTTTTT. It encodes CAWSGGTGALRGTGELFF.

V is TRBV2 and J is TRBJ1-6; TRBD1 aligns across 9 bases. The CDR3 spans 15 residues. V lost 3 bases, J lost 10 bases, and 7 bases stayed unmatched. Germline-derived CDR1 and CDR2 are SNHLY and FYNNEI. CDR3 sequence: CASSDTGGGRSPLHF. In nucleotides, the CDR3 is TGTGCCAGCAGTGATACAGGGGGCGGACGATCACCCCTCCACTTT.

Of note for this clone: Other DNA sequences in this specimen translate into the identical CDR3. The rearrangement joins TRBV29-1 to TRBJ1-1; 9 nucleotides align to TRBD1. V trimming: 5 bases; J trimming: 6 bases; junction bases outside the gene matches: 4. Germline lookup yields CDR1 SQVTM and CDR2 ANQGSEA. The CDR3 has 12 amino acids. The DNA for the CDR3 is TGCAGCGTTTCTGACAGGGGGGCTGAAGCTTTCTTT. Its translation is CSVSDRGAEAFF. Full variable domain (remainder filled in from reference TRBV29-1 and TRBJ1-1): SAVISQKPSRDICQRGTSLTIQCQVDSQVTMMFWYRQQPGQSLTLIATANQGSEATYESGFVIDKFPISRPNLTFSTLTVSNMSPEDSSIYLCSVSDRGAEAFFGQGTRLTVV.

This chain uses TRBV14 with TRBJ2-7; D is ambiguous. The V and J ends lost 4 bases and 3 bases respectively, with 10 bases between them. The CDR3 is 13 amino acids. The germline gives CDR1 SGHDN, CDR2 FVKESK. CDR3 nucleotide sequence: TGTGCCAGCAGCCCCCGACACGGCTACGAGCAGTACTTC. As protein: CASSPRHGYEQYF.

For the CDR3, the DNA is TGTGCCAGTGATGGACAGGGCCGAACCGGGGAGCTGTTTTTT. It specifies CASDGQGRTGELFF. This rearrangement joins TRBV19 to TRBJ2-2; 8 nucleotides agree with TRBD1. From germline, CDR1 is LNHDA and CDR2 SQIVND (reference sequence). The CDR3 runs 14 residues. Trimming removed 8 bases from V and 5 bases from J; junction bases left unmatched: 7.

This chain joins TRBV4-1 and TRBJ2-5, with TRBD2 identical over 15 bases. Losses at the gene ends were 1 base for V and 5 bases for J; bases not matched to a gene: 5. Germline V lookup: CDR1 MGHRA, CDR2 YSYEKL. The CDR3 is 17 residues long. The CDR3 protein is CASSQGTSGGARETQYF. The CDR3 bases are TGCGCCAGCAGCCAAGGGACTAGCGGGGGGGCACGGGAGACCCAGTACTTC.

The chain couples TRBV11-2 to TRBJ2-1, with a tentative D call TRBD2 (5 bases). Germline V gene data show CDR1 as SGHAT and CDR2 as FQNNGV. This CDR3 has 13 residues. Trimming removed 5 bases from V and 3 bases from J, with 8 bases in between. The chain's CDR3 is CASSTGGYNEQFF. The CDR3 DNA is TGTGCCAGCAGCACCGGAGGCTACAATGAGCAGTTCTTC.

This CDR3 is CASSMGTANTEAFF. CDR3 DNA sequence: TGTGCCAGTAGTATGGGGACAGCGAACACTGAAGCTTTCTTT. The genes are TRBV19 and TRBJ1-1; 7 positions agree with TRBD1. V trimming: 3 bases; J trimming: 1 base; junction bases outside the gene matches: 2. Germline V lookup: CDR1 LNHDA, CDR2 SQIVND (reference sequence). The CDR3 contains 14 residues. The full variable domain, in which reference TRBV19 and TRBJ1-1 provide the parts outside the CDR3, is DGGITQSPKYLFRKEGQNVTLSCEQNLNHDAMYWYRQDPGQGLRLIYYSQIVNDFQKGDIAEGYSVSREKKESFPLTVTSAQKNPTAFYLCASSMGTANTEAFFGQGTRLTVV.

In this sample, this clone turned up once. The chain uses TRBV27 and TRBJ1-2; D gene ambiguous. Per germline, CDR1 MNHEY and CDR2 SMNVEV (reference sequence). Trimming cost V 4 bases and J 8 bases, with 11 bases left between them. There are 12 residues in the CDR3. CDR3 bases: TGTGCCAGCAGTTCTAATGTGGGCGGCTACACCTTC. Its protein product is CASSSNVGGYTF.